These 2 T cell receptor beta chains share one sample of origin, sequenced in a study of control samples from healthy donors and cancer patients. Clones were read by immunoSEQ multiplex PCR, and TCRdb kept only the in-frame ones, dropping some. The sample records approximately 81,000 clones, just under 95% being singletons. Input material: blood. These TCRs come from a woman between 18 and 29 years old in good health.

The V call is TRBV5-1, the J call TRBJ1-6; a weak D match, TRBD1 (6 bases). Trimming left V 4 bases short and J 15 bases short, with 29 bases between. The CDR3 contains 17 residues. In germline, CDR1 is SGHRS, CDR2 YFSETQ. The CDR3 DNA reads TGCGCCAGCAGCGCCCCCGGGGGCGATCCAATAGGTCGTGGCCTCCACTTT. This translates into CASSAPGGDPIGRGLHF.

The CDR3 loop is CASSAGRDTRNEKLFF. The DNA for the CDR3 is TGTGCCAGCAGCGCTGGCCGGGACACACGAAATGAAAAACTGTTTTTT. The chain employs TRBV5-6 and TRBJ1-4; perhaps TRBD1 as D (6 bases). Per the germline V gene, CDR1 is SGHDT and CDR2 is YYEEEE. The CDR3 contains 16 residues. The germline V and J ends were trimmed by 4 bases and 5 bases, with 18 bases remaining between them.